The TCR beta chain under discussion was sequenced for a study of CD8+CD57+ T cells in acquired aplastic anemia (dated by TCRdb to between 2017 and 2018). Some background on the complete study: DNA extracted from sorted CD4+ and CD8+ cells had a mean of around 3.3 ug, with a range of roughly 0.18 to 27.4 ug. A CD8+CD57+ expansion meant a frequency higher than the mean frequency seen in healthy subjects.

The study at large found these results: Patients and healthy controls showed no significant difference in CD8+ Simpson's diversity (P=0.060). Around 28 CD8+ CDR3 sequences were found to be shared between patients and controls, but these sequences appeared to be highly expressed in patients and within the immunodominant clones of the patients.

Genomic DNA served as template for TCR beta VDJ combination and CDR3 sequence profiling. An Illumina HiSeq 2000 was the platform used for TCR repertoire sequencing. The study's processing was this. TRBV/TRBJ rearrangement plots, CDR3 size and DJ length profiles, and Simpson's diversity index were used to assess repertoires. Whichever DNA sequence was most abundant in the deep sequencing data was defined as the immunodominant clone. CDR3 amino acid sequences were screened for sharing across subjects and compared with published repertoires and the VDJdb database. Using fastp at Q25 and MiXCR, TCRdb reprocessed the public reads and kept productive beta chains. For every CDR3 protein sequence, its rows merge into one entry that carries the most common genes and DNA. The V and J calls follow TCRdb's processing rather than the paper's. The sample table lists nearly 60,000 distinct CDR3 sequences, approximately 50% of them with a count of one. Together, the top ten hold roughly 15% of the sample.

A word on this clonotype: Its cognate antigen has yet to be identified. Base-call qualities are not available, and no considerably larger clone is one nucleotide away.

Patients chosen for sequencing had shown expansion of CD8+CD57+ cells by flow cytometry. All patients had severe acquired aplastic anemia diagnosed by International Study of Aplastic Anemia and Agranulocytosis and Camitta criteria. At the time blood was sampled, none of the patients had received any therapy. In this study, sorted CD4+ and CD8+ T cells from the blood of healthy subjects and of severe aplastic anemia patients had their TCR repertoires deep-sequenced. Patients were enrolled under clinicaltrials.gov protocols 00001620, 01623167, 00001397, 00071045, 00081523 and 00961064 in the USA. Ficoll-Paque density gradient centrifugation was used to isolate peripheral blood mononuclear cells. Before DNA extraction, CD4+ and CD8+ T cells were sorted with FACS or magnetic beads. The germline V gene sets CDR1 to SGHTA and CDR2 to FQGTGA. Trimming leaves V shorter by 4 bases and J shorter by 4 bases, with the junction holding 0 bases beyond the gene matches. The CDR3 numbers 13 residues from cysteine through phenylalanine. The kept DNA is CDR3 alone, 39 bases in frame from the first base.

The sequenced sample was sorted CD4+, CD8+, or CD8+CD57+ T cells (not recorded which) from PBMCs. The sequence came from a human donor with aplastic anemia. The V and J genes are TRBV7-3 and TRBJ2-2; the central 7 bases match TRBD2. The CDR3 in this case is CASSWGGTGELFF. The base sequence is TGTGCCAGCAGCTGGGGGGGCACCGGGGAGCTGTTTTTT.